Sequencing of this T cell receptor (beta chain) was carried out in a study of Tregs in tolerant kidney transplant recipients. Findings and caveats of the study: Activated donor B cell expansion appeared to reveal the most relevant donor-specific TCRbeta repertoire. Biological reproducibility was not directly addressed in this study. Findings come from small patient numbers and require larger validation.

Comments on this clone: Its matching antigen is unknown.

Here immunoSEQ multiplex PCR was the method, and the copy in TCRdb shows in-frame clones only, minus some. This table has more than 90,000 clones, roughly 93% appearing once. This CDR3 has 14 residues. Germline V gene lookup returns CDR1 SGHRS and CDR2 YFSETQ. The V segment lost 4 bases and the J segment 1 base; nucleotides outside the gene matches: 3. Unstimulated Tregs (CD4+CD25+CD127-) and CD4+CD25- non-Tregs were sorted from PBMCs. The sequenced sample was CD4+ T cells from blood. The J gene is TRBJ1-1, the V gene TRBV5-1; TRBD1 agrees at 8 bases. The TCR originated in a human donor in good health. Here the CDR3 reads CASSQDRANTEAFF. CDR3 coding DNA: TGCGCCAGCAGCCAGGACAGGGCGAACACTGAAGCTTTCTTT.